One sample yielded the 28 T cell receptor beta chains listed below, sequenced in a study of blood T cell repertoires in COVID-19. Here immunoSEQ multiplex PCR was the method, and the copy in TCRdb shows in-frame clones only, minus some. This sample has roughly 310,000 clones, with about 89% found just once. Sequenced sample: PBMCs or T cells enriched from blood (not recorded which). Receptor source: a middle-aged woman who had recovered from COVID-19.

The chain links TRBV19 to TRBJ1-2, with 9 nucleotides matching TRBD1. V shed 4 bases and J 6 bases; nucleotides not matched to a gene: 12. Germline assignment: CDR1 LNHDA and CDR2 SQIVND (reference sequence). The CDR3 has 16 residues. CDR3 coding DNA: TGTGCCAGTAGTACACAAGGACAGGGGTTCTATCATGGCTACACCTTC. It codes for CASSTQGQGFYHGYTF.

The chain is built from TRBV21-1 and TRBJ1-1; the DNA was not compared with TRBD1, the D call given in the table. TRBV21-1 is reported as a pseudogene. This CDR3 comprises 13 residues. The CDR3 bases are TGTGCCAGCAGCAAAGGGGCAGGGGCTGAAGCTTTCTTT. This gives the protein CASSKGAGAEAFF.

CDR3 DNA: TGCAGCGTTGGAGGGAACACCGGGGAGCTGTTTTTT. This translates into CSVGGNTGELFF. This chain links TRBV29-1 with TRBJ2-2, with unresolved D. The germline gives CDR1 SQVTM, CDR2 ANQGSEA. The CDR3 extends over 12 amino acids. Trimming cost V 4 bases and J 1 base, with 4 bases left between them.

The chain carries TRBV28 and TRBJ2-1, with 7 bases matching TRBD2. Losses at the gene ends were 6 bases for V and 0 bases for J; bases not matched to a gene: 2. Germline V CDR1 and CDR2: MDHEN, SYDVKM. The CDR3 has 14 amino acids. The DNA for the CDR3 is TGTGCCAGCAGGGGACTAAGCTCCTACAATGAGCAGTTCTTC. It specifies CASRGLSSYNEQFF.

The chain couples TRBV4-3 to TRBJ1-2; D possibly corresponds to TRBD1 (6 bases). Trimming cost V 4 bases and J 4 bases, with 16 bases left between them. CDR1 is LGHNA, CDR2 YSLEER, per germline. The CDR3 runs to 15 residues. CDR3 DNA sequence: TGCGCCAGCAGCCCGAAGACAGGCAACTCCTATGGCTACACCTTC. Amino acids: CASSPKTGNSYGYTF.

The V gene is TRBV18, the J gene TRBJ1-5; D perhaps matches TRBD1 (5 bases). V was shortened by 3 bases and J by 5 bases, with 14 bases between the two germline ends. This CDR3 is 15 amino acids long. CDR1 is KGHSH, CDR2 LQKENI, per germline. The CDR3 loop reads CASSPGTGQDQPQHF. CDR3 coding DNA: TGTGCCAGCTCACCTGGGACTGGGCAGGATCAGCCCCAGCATTTT.

This clone was found once. The chain recombines TRBV2 with TRBJ1-2; 7 positions match TRBD1. Germline lookup yields CDR1 SNHLY and CDR2 FYNNEI. V trimming: 5 bases; J trimming: 7 bases; junction bases outside the gene matches: 10. The CDR3 runs 14 residues. The CDR3 loop is CASSPGQVRGGYTF. In DNA form, the CDR3 reads TGTGCCAGCAGTCCAGGACAGGTCCGAGGTGGCTACACCTTC.

The chain uses TRBV6-1 and TRBJ2-5, with 9 bases aligning to TRBD2. This CDR3 is built from 15 residues. Unmatched junction bases numbered 4, after V lost 1 base and J lost 4 bases. Looked up from germline, CDR1 is MNHNS and CDR2 is SASEGT. CDR3 protein: CASSEEGRGGETQYF. The CDR3 DNA reads as TGTGCCAGCAGTGAAGAAGGGCGGGGGGGAGAGACCCAGTACTTC.

V usage is TRBV4-3 and J usage is TRBJ2-3, with TRBD1 identical over 11 bases. Germline values: CDR1 LGHNA, CDR2 YSLEER. The CDR3 length is 15 residues. The V segment lost 3 bases and the J segment 4 bases; nucleotides outside the gene matches: 3. DNA of the CDR3: TGCGCCAGCAGCCAGGACAGGGGGCTCGCAGATACGCAGTATTTT. This codes for CASSQDRGLADTQYF.

V gene TRBV3-1 (or the pseudogene TRBV3-2) combines with J gene TRBJ1-5; TRBD1 is a possible D gene (6 bases). The CDR3 is made up of 20 amino acids. Germline CDR1 reads LGHDT; CDR2 reads YNNKEL (reference sequence). V shed 0 bases and J shed 0 bases, with 21 bases lying between them. As DNA, the CDR3 is TGTGCCAGCAGCCAAGAGTGTAACAGGGAAAGAGATGATAGCAATCAGCCCCAGCATTTT. Its protein is CASSQECNRERDDSNQPQHF.

The chain carries TRBV5-4 and TRBJ1-6; 10 positions match TRBD1. Germline CDR1 SGHNT, CDR2 YYREEE (reference sequence). The CDR3 totals 16 residues. J lost 3 bases, V lost 3 bases, and 3 bases had no gene match. CDR3 residues: CASSSDRGLYNSPLHF. As DNA, the CDR3 is TGTGCCAGCAGCTCAGACAGGGGGCTCTATAATTCACCCCTCCACTTT.

The rearrangement joins TRBV7-2 to TRBJ2-5; D is perhaps TRBD2 (6 bases). Per germline, CDR1 SGHTA and CDR2 FQGNSA. Trimming took off 1 base at V and 2 bases at J, with 14 bases between the two ends. The CDR3 loop spans 16 amino acids. The CDR3 here is CASSLVFGGEQETQYF. Written as DNA, the CDR3 is TGTGCCAGCAGCTTAGTCTTTGGAGGGGAACAAGAGACCCAGTACTTC.

The sample holds a few counts of this clone. CDR3: CASTGSYEQYF. DNA for the CDR3: TGTGCCAGCACGGGCTCCTACGAGCAGTACTTC. The chain uses TRBV28 and TRBJ2-7; D is ambiguous. Germline CDR1 and CDR2: MDHEN and SYDVKM. CDR3 length: 11 amino acids. Trimming shortened V by 7 bases and J by 0 bases, and 4 bases separated the two germline ends. Using reference TRBV28 and TRBJ2-7 for the parts outside the CDR3, the full variable domain is DVKVTQSSRYLVKRTGEKVFLECVQDMDHENMFWYRQDPGLGLRLIYFSYDVKMKEKGDIPEGYSVSREKKERFSLILESASTNQTSMYLCASTGSYEQYFGPGTRLTVT.

The chain couples TRBV15 to TRBJ1-4, with TRBD1 matching over 9 bases. The ends lost 1 base at V and 4 bases at J; junction bases unmatched: 1. CDR3 length: 15 residues. CDR1 is LNHNV and CDR2 is YYDKDF in the germline V gene (reference sequence). As DNA, the CDR3 is TGTGCCACCAGCAGAGGGGACAGGGATAATGAAAAACTGTTTTTT. This codes for CATSRGDRDNEKLFF.

This rearrangement joins TRBV3-1 (or the pseudogene TRBV3-2) to TRBJ2-2; D possibly corresponds to TRBD2 (7 bases). CDR3 length: 17 amino acids. Deletions cut 3 bases from V and 4 bases from J, with 18 bases between. Germline CDR1 and CDR2: LGHDT and YNNKEL (reference sequence). In DNA form, the CDR3 reads TGTGCCAGCAGCCACAGAGGGGGGGCCTACTCCACCGGGGAGCTGTTTTTT. It yields the protein CASSHRGGAYSTGELFF.

The rearrangement uses TRBV7-9 and TRBJ1-3; no reliable D call. The ends were cut back, 3 bases at V and 0 bases at J, with 9 bases in the middle. Germline V gene lookup returns CDR1 SEHNR and CDR2 FQNEAQ (reference sequence). The CDR3 covers 15 residues. CDR3 nucleotide sequence: TGTGCCAGCAGCTTCTTTGGCAGCTCTGGAAACACCATATATTTT. This codes for CASSFFGSSGNTIYF. The full variable domain, in which reference TRBV7-9 and TRBJ1-3 provide the parts outside the CDR3, is DTGVSQNPRHKITKRGQNVTFRCDPISEHNRLYWYRQTLGQGPEFLTYFQNEAQLEKSRLLSDRFSAERPKGSFSTLEIQRTEQGDSAMYLCASSFFGSSGNTIYFGEGSWLTVV.

The DNA of the CDR3 is TGTGCCAGCATGCAGTCGAACACCGGGGAGCTGTTTTTT. Amino acids: CASMQSNTGELFF. The chain combines TRBV9 with TRBJ2-2; D gene uncertain. The V end was cut by 6 bases, the J end by 0 bases, with 6 bases between. CDR1 and CDR2 (germline): SGDLS, YYNGEE. The CDR3 sequence is 13 residues long. Combining the CDR3 with reference TRBV9 and TRBJ2-2 gives the whole variable domain DSGVTQTPKHLITATGQRVTLRCSPRSGDLSVYWYQQSLDQGLQFLIQYYNGEERAKGNILERFSAQQFPDLHSELNLSSLELGDSALYFCASMQSNTGELFFGEGSRLTVL.

The rearrangement uses TRBV3-1 (or the pseudogene TRBV3-2) and TRBJ1-1, with D maybe TRBD1 (5 bases). This CDR3 has 13 amino acids. The V end lost 3 bases, the J end lost 4 bases, and 9 bases lay between the germline ends. CDR1 and CDR2 (germline): LGHDT, YNNKEL (reference sequence). The DNA for the CDR3 is TGTGCCAGCAGCCATGGGGGGGTCACTGAAGCTTTCTTT. Protein sequence: CASSHGGVTEAFF.

V gene TRBV4-1 combines with J gene TRBJ1-4; no clear D gene. V gave up 3 bases and J gave up 8 bases, with 16 bases separating them. This CDR3 spans 15 amino acids. Germline-derived CDR1 and CDR2 are MGHRA and YSYEKL. CDR3 amino acids: CASSHRVGEVEKLFF. DNA of the CDR3: TGCGCCAGCAGCCATCGGGTTGGGGAGGTGGAAAAACTGTTTTTT.

The rearrangement links TRBV12-5 to TRBJ1-1; the match to TRBD1 covers 8 bases. The trim removed 8 bases at V and 1 base at J, leaving 3 bases unmatched. This CDR3 has 13 amino acids. Germline V gene data show CDR1 as LGHNT and CDR2 as FRNRAP. CDR3 nucleotide sequence: TGTGCTAGTACGGGACAGGCGAACACTGAAGCTTTCTTT. Residues: CASTGQANTEAFF.

This clone was detected once. DNA of the CDR3: TGTGCCAGCAGTTCCGGGGAATGGGATGGCTACACCTTC. It encodes CASSSGEWDGYTF. V usage is TRBV6-5 and J usage is TRBJ1-2; D remains ambiguous. Germline V CDR1 and CDR2: MNHEY, SVGAGI. Trimming removed 4 bases at V and 6 bases at J, with 12 bases between. The CDR3 has 13 amino acids.

In this sample, this clone turned up a few times. The rearrangement uses TRBV7-2 and TRBJ2-7; the D gene is possibly TRBD2 (6 bases). This CDR3 spans 15 amino acids. V was pared by 8 bases and J by 1 base, with 18 bases between. The germline V gene has CDR1 SGHTA and CDR2 FQGNSA. CDR3 sequence: CASQHGGANSYEQYF. CDR3 nucleotides: TGTGCCAGCCAACACGGGGGAGCCAATTCCTACGAGCAGTACTTC.

The rearrangement uses TRBV5-6 and TRBJ1-2; D not certain. Trimming shortened V by 3 bases and J by 4 bases, and 19 bases separated the two germline ends. Germline V gene lookup returns CDR1 SGHDT and CDR2 YYEEEE. CDR3 size: 16 residues. The CDR3 sequence is CASSSLETLMAYGYTF. The DNA for the CDR3 is TGTGCCAGCAGCTCCCTCGAGACACTGATGGCCTATGGCTACACCTTC.

V gene TRBV7-9 combines with J gene TRBJ1-5; D is perhaps TRBD1 (6 bases). CDR1 and CDR2 from the germline V gene are SEHNR and FQNEAQ (reference sequence). Trimming took off 5 bases at V and 6 bases at J, with 14 bases between the two ends. This CDR3 region has 14 residues. The CDR3 region has the DNA TGTGCCAGCAGCCCCGGGACATCCAGTCAGCCCCAGCATTTT. Its translation: CASSPGTSSQPQHF.

This rearrangement joins TRBV6-1 to TRBJ2-7, with TRBD1 matching over 8 bases. The CDR3 sequence is 16 residues long. Per germline, CDR1 MNHNS and CDR2 SASEGT. V dropped 1 base and J dropped 1; count of bases not matched to a gene: 6. The CDR3 loop is CASSEDGQGFSYEQYF. The CDR3, as DNA: TGTGCCAGCAGTGAAGACGGACAGGGCTTTTCCTACGAGCAGTACTTC.

The V call is TRBV5-1, the J call TRBJ2-7; 14 positions agree with TRBD2. Germline V gives CDR1 SGHRS, CDR2 YFSETQ. The CDR3 spans 16 residues. The ends lost 1 base at V and 7 bases at J; junction bases unmatched: 7. CDR3 in amino acids: CASSLWGTSGSGEQYF. In DNA, the CDR3 is TGCGCCAGCAGCTTGTGGGGGACTAGCGGGAGTGGAGAGCAGTACTTC. The whole variable domain, filled in from reference TRBV5-1 and TRBJ2-7, reads KAGVTQTPRYLIKTRGQQVTLSCSPISGHRSVSWYQQTPGQGLQFLFEYFSETQRNKGNFPGRFSGRQFSNSRSEMNVSTLELGDSALYLCASSLWGTSGSGEQYFGPGTRLTVT.

This clone was observed a handful of times. V gene TRBV29-1 combines with J gene TRBJ1-1; possible D gene TRBD1, 5 bases. The CDR3 is 11 residues long. Germline lookup yields CDR1 SQVTM and CDR2 ANQGSEA. This chain's CDR3 is CSWGYDTEAFF. Written as DNA, the CDR3 is TGCAGTTGGGGCTACGACACTGAAGCTTTCTTT.

This clone was detected once. The chain has TRBV12-3 or TRBV12-4 and TRBJ2-7; perhaps TRBD1 as D (5 bases). V lost 7 bases and J 6 bases, leaving 16 bases between the germline ends. The CDR3 covers 13 residues. CDR3 sequence reads: CASTAGWAGEQYF. As DNA, the CDR3 is TGTGCCAGCACCGCAGGGTGGGCCGGCGAGCAGTACTTC.